A selection of T cell receptor beta chains follows, all from one sample in a study of shared clonotypes between healthy human individuals. Profiling relied on immunoSEQ multiplex PCR, and the TCRdb table lists in-frame clones only, not all of them. The table lists about 2.3 million clones, roughly 90% of them singletons, with roughly 0.34% in the top ten. Sequencing was carried out using naive CD4+ T cells from PBMCs. All receptors come from a man between 18 and 35 years old in good health. Some clones in this sample may be carry-over from other donors' samples. Both conserved end residues are part of each CDR3. The D gene is left open where the match is weak. Size values are once, few and many counts, or a class for expanded clones, and some rows have none.

length: 14
J: TRBJ2-7
size: -
V: TRBV6-5
D: TRBD2
CDR3: CASSYLAGSYEQYF
DNA: TGTGCCAGCAGTTATCTAGCGGGGTCCTACGAGCAGTACTTC

length: 14
J: TRBJ2-7
size: once
V: TRBV28
D: TRBD1
CDR3: CASSLSPGQGRHYF
DNA: TGTGCCAGCAGTTTATCCCCGGGACAGGGACGACATTACTTC

length: 16
J: TRBJ1-4
size: once
V: TRBV6-6
D: -
CDR3: CASSYRDTGLGEKLFF
DNA: TGTGCCAGCAGTTACCGGGACACAGGGTTGGGGGAAAAACTGTTTTTT

length: 11
J: TRBJ2-7
size: -
V: TRBV6-1
D: -
CDR3: CASSRENEQYF
DNA: TGTGCCAGCAGTAGGGAGAACGAGCAGTACTTC

length: 13
J: TRBJ2-7
size: -
V: TRBV5-1
D: -
CDR3: CASSSGISYEQYF
DNA: TGCGCCAGCAGCTCGGGGATTAGCTACGAGCAGTACTTC

length: 13
J: TRBJ1-4
size: -
V: TRBV30
D: -
CDR3: CAWSWSTNEKLFF
DNA: TGTGCCTGGAGTTGGTCAACTAATGAAAAACTGTTTTTT

length: 14
J: TRBJ1-2
size: -
V: TRBV5-1
D: -
CDR3: CASSEGTPNYGYTF
DNA: TGCGCCAGCAGCGAGGGGACACCGAACTATGGCTACACCTTC

length: 15
J: TRBJ2-7
size: -
V: TRBV10-3
D: TRBD1
CDR3: CAISEGDRGGYEQYF
DNA: TGTGCCATCAGTGAGGGGGACAGGGGAGGGTACGAGCAGTACTTC

length: 13
J: TRBJ1-3
size: -
V: TRBV7-9
D: -
CDR3: CASSLEAGNTIYF
DNA: TGTGCCAGCAGCTTAGAAGCTGGAAACACCATATATTTT

length: 16
J: TRBJ1-4
size: -
V: TRBV5-1
D: -
CDR3: CASSRSLGTRGEKLFF
DNA: TGCGCCAGCAGCCGGTCTTTGGGGACACGGGGAGAAAAACTGTTTTTT

length: 14
J: TRBJ2-1
size: -
V: TRBV5-1
D: TRBD2
CDR3: CASTEREFSNEQFF
DNA: TGCGCCAGCACAGAGCGGGAATTCTCCAATGAGCAGTTCTTC